A single sample is the source of the 24 T cell receptor beta chains below, sequenced in a study of neoadjuvant anti-PD-1 for oral cavity cancer. Here immunoSEQ multiplex PCR was the method, and the copy in TCRdb shows in-frame clones only, minus some. The sample contains 14,000 or so clones, roughly three quarters of which appear only once. The time point is: after neoadjuvant nivolumab, at surgical resection. This specimen was PBMCs, taken after nivolumab (anti-PD-1) treatment. The source is a person between 40 and 79 years old with oral cavity squamous cell carcinoma.

V usage is TRBV10-3 and J usage is TRBJ2-1; 15 bases are a match to TRBD2. The ends lost 6 bases at V and 8 bases at J; junction bases unmatched: 5. The CDR3 is 15 amino acids. Germline V gene lookup returns CDR1 ENHRY and CDR2 SYGVKD. The CDR3 DNA reads as TGTGCCATCAGCACGGGACTAGCGGGGGGAGATGAGCAGTTCTTC. It codes for CAISTGLAGGDEQFF.

V and J are TRBV10-3 and TRBJ1-2; TRBD1 aligns across 7 bases. CDR3 length: 12 amino acids. V lost 6 bases to trimming and J lost 7 bases; unmatched junction nucleotides: 5. Germline CDR1 reads ENHRY; CDR2 reads SYGVKD. The CDR3 DNA sequence: TGTGCCATCAGGAGGGGGCCGGGTGGCTACACCTTC. It specifies CAIRRGPGGYTF.

The chain recombines TRBV29-1 with TRBJ2-7; the D gene is possibly TRBD1 (6 bases). Germline V gene data show CDR1 as SQVTM and CDR2 as ANQGSEA. This CDR3 spans 14 amino acids. V lost 3 bases and J lost 0, with 12 bases in between. The CDR3 sequence is CSVEVRDTSYEQYF. For the CDR3, the DNA is TGCAGCGTTGAGGTCAGGGACACCTCCTACGAGCAGTACTTC.

The chain combines TRBV27 with TRBJ1-2, with 8 bases fitting TRBD1. CDR1 and CDR2 (germline): MNHEY, SMNVEV (reference sequence). V lost 0 bases and J lost 8; bases outside the gene matches: 5. CDR3 length equals 14 residues. The CDR3 nucleotides read TGTGCCAGCAGTTTATCGACAGGGGTTGCCGGCTACACCTTC. This sequence encodes CASSLSTGVAGYTF.

V usage is TRBV27 and J usage is TRBJ1-1; the D is unclear. There are 14 residues in the CDR3. Germline lookup yields CDR1 MNHEY and CDR2 SMNVEV (reference sequence). V lost 3 bases, J lost 0 bases, and 8 bases lay in between. The DNA for the CDR3 is TGTGCCAGCAGTTTTAAGGGCATGAACACTGAAGCTTTCTTT. Protein product: CASSFKGMNTEAFF.

The chain is built from TRBV20-1 and TRBJ1-2; D not certain. Germline assignment: CDR1 DFQATT and CDR2 SNEGSKA (reference sequence). V lost 4 bases to trimming and J lost 11 bases, with 11 bases between them. The CDR3 runs to 10 residues. CDR3 DNA sequence: TGCAGTGCTACCAGACCTTGGTACACCTTC. Translation: CSATRPWYTF.

The genes are TRBV9 and TRBJ2-3; 11 bases line up with TRBD2. Germline CDR1 is SGDLS and CDR2 is YYNGEE. V lost 4 bases to trimming and J lost 5 bases; unmatched junction nucleotides: 15. This CDR3 contains 18 residues. For the CDR3, the DNA is TGTGCCAGCAGCCAGCCCAGGGGTAGCGGGGGGGCCGGAGATACGCAGTATTTT. This encodes CASSQPRGSGGAGDTQYF.

Here the CDR3 reads CASSEWQGGYTF. The DNA for the CDR3 is TGTGCCAGCAGCGAGTGGCAGGGAGGCTACACCTTC. V is TRBV5-8 and J is TRBJ1-2, with a tentative D call TRBD1 (5 bases). The CDR3 consists of 12 residues. CDR1 SGHTS and CDR2 YDEGEE come from the germline V gene. With 4 bases removed from V and 8 bases from J, the gap between germline ends came to 12 bases.

V and J are TRBV28 and TRBJ1-3; no clear D gene. The CDR3 runs to 15 residues. Trimming removed 3 bases at V and 0 bases at J, with 9 bases between. Germline assignment: CDR1 MDHEN and CDR2 SYDVKM. In DNA form, the CDR3 reads TGTGCCAGCAGTTTTCCAACCGGCTCTGGAAACACCATATATTTT. Translated: CASSFPTGSGNTIYF.

This clone turned up a few times. The chain uses TRBV30 and TRBJ2-7; D not certain. Germline values: CDR1 GTSNPN, CDR2 SVGIG (reference sequence). V lost 4 bases, J lost 5 bases, and 9 bases lay in between. The CDR3 loop spans 11 amino acids. In DNA, the CDR3 is TGTGCCTGGACGGGTTCCCACGAGCAGTACTTC. This sequence encodes CAWTGSHEQYF.

The chain recombines TRBV11-1 with TRBJ1-3; tentatively, D is TRBD1 (6 bases). The germline V gene encodes CDR1 SGHAT and CDR2 FQDESV (reference sequence). CDR3 size: 16 residues. V gave up 3 bases and J gave up 3 bases, with 15 bases separating them. CDR3 coding DNA: TGTGCCAGCAGCTTCGACCGGCAGGGGAGTGGAAACACCATATATTTT. Residues: CASSFDRQGSGNTIYF.

This sequence joins TRBV29-1 and TRBJ1-3; 8 positions match TRBD1. The germline CDR1 and CDR2 sequences are SQVTM and ANQGSEA. The CDR3 is 15 residues long. The V and J ends lost 6 bases and 0 bases, in that order; junction bases with no gene match: 7. DNA for the CDR3: TGCAGCGTGGAGGACAGGGTTTTCTCTGGAAACACCATATATTTT. The encoded protein is CSVEDRVFSGNTIYF.

V gene TRBV7-8 combines with J gene TRBJ1-5; D remains ambiguous. V lost 5 bases and J 4 bases, leaving 15 bases between the germline ends. The CDR3 contains 15 residues. CDR1 and CDR2 from the germline V gene are SGHVS and FQNEAQ. The CDR3 loop is CASSPFPGENQPQHF. CDR3 DNA: TGTGCCAGCAGCCCGTTCCCGGGAGAAAATCAGCCCCAGCATTTT.

CDR3 loop: CATSRLAGGHDEQYF. In DNA form, the CDR3 reads TGTGCCACCAGCAGACTAGCGGGGGGGCATGACGAGCAGTACTTC. The chain combines TRBV15 with TRBJ2-7, with TRBD2 matching over 12 bases. This CDR3 has 15 residues. Trimming at V came to 2 bases and at J to 5 bases, leaving 4 bases not matched to a gene. Germline V lookup: CDR1 LNHNV, CDR2 YYDKDF (reference sequence). The full variable domain, its missing parts supplied by reference TRBV15 and TRBJ2-7, is DAMVIQNPRYQVTQFGKPVTLSCSQTLNHNVMYWYQQKSSQAPKLLFHYYDKDFNNEADTPDNFQSRRPNTSFCFLDIRSPGLGDTAMYLCATSRLAGGHDEQYFGPGTRLTVT.

This clone turned up a few times. The chain recombines TRBV7-2 with TRBJ1-6, with 7 bases that match TRBD1. The CDR3 runs 16 residues. CDR1 and CDR2 from the germline V gene are SGHTA and FQGNSA. The V segment lost 1 base and the J segment 9 bases; nucleotides outside the gene matches: 9. The CDR3 protein is CASSLEGADRTSPLHF. CDR3 coding DNA: TGTGCCAGCAGCTTAGAGGGGGCTGACAGGACTTCACCCCTCCACTTT.

The V and J genes are TRBV20-1 and TRBJ1-2; no reliable D call. Trimming shortened V by 4 bases and J by 5 bases, and 8 bases separated the two germline ends. The CDR3 runs 11 residues. CDR1 and CDR2 (germline): DFQATT, SNEGSKA (reference sequence). CDR3 sequence: CSATDGYGYTF. Here the CDR3 DNA reads TGCAGTGCTACAGACGGTTATGGCTACACCTTC.

The gene calls are TRBV28 and TRBJ1-2; D uncertain. CDR1 is MDHEN and CDR2 is SYDVKM in the germline V gene. V gave up 7 bases and J gave up 5 bases, with 23 bases separating them. CDR3 length: 16 amino acids. CDR3 DNA sequence: TGTGCCAGCATCGAGACCGGGCAAGGTGGATTATATGGCTACACCTTC. Encoded protein: CASIETGQGGLYGYTF.

The genes are TRBV7-9 and TRBJ2-7; D is possibly TRBD1 or TRBD2 (5 bases each). The CDR3 has 12 amino acids. In germline, CDR1 is SEHNR, CDR2 FQNEAQ (reference sequence). V shed 8 bases and J shed 3 bases, with 11 bases lying between them. The CDR3 region has the DNA TGTGCCAGCGGGGACCTCAGCTACGAGCAGTACTTC. Translation: CASGDLSYEQYF.

DNA for the CDR3: TGTGCCAGTAGTGGACGACAGCAGCAAAACATTCAGTACTTC. Its protein product is CASSGRQQQNIQYF. The chain combines TRBV19 with TRBJ2-4, with D perhaps matching TRBD1 (5 bases). CDR1 is LNHDA, CDR2 SQIVND, per germline (reference sequence). The length of the CDR3 is 14 residues. With 5 bases removed from V and 5 bases from J, the gap between germline ends came to 13 bases.

This rearrangement joins TRBV5-1 to TRBJ2-5; 9 bases are shared with TRBD2. The CDR3 spans 15 residues. The V gene end was trimmed by 2 bases and the J gene end by 11 bases; junction bases not matched to a gene: 13. Germline lookup yields CDR1 SGHRS and CDR2 YFSETQ. Written as DNA, the CDR3 is TGCGCCAGCAGCTTCCTGAGCGGGGGGCCGTTAAGGCAGTACTTC. Protein product: CASSFLSGGPLRQYF.

The rearrangement links TRBV7-2 to TRBJ2-5; 7 nucleotides line up with TRBD2. Germline lookup yields CDR1 SGHTA and CDR2 FQGNSA. The CDR3 loop spans 14 amino acids. J gave up 5 bases and V 6 bases, and 9 bases lay outside the gene matches. The CDR3 is CASRKAGVLETQYF. CDR3 in DNA: TGTGCCAGCAGAAAGGCGGGAGTATTGGAGACCCAGTACTTC.

The CDR3 is CASSHGTSGLITDTQYF. CDR3 DNA sequence: TGCGCCAGCAGCCACGGGACTAGCGGCCTGATCACAGATACGCAGTATTTT. This chain joins TRBV5-1 and TRBJ2-3; 11 nucleotides match TRBD2. Trimming removed 4 bases from V and 2 bases from J; junction bases left unmatched: 9. CDR1 and CDR2 (germline): SGHRS, YFSETQ. The length of the CDR3 is 17 residues.

The chain joins TRBV6-1 to TRBJ1-1, with D hard to call. The germline V gene has CDR1 MNHNS and CDR2 SASEGT. This CDR3 contains 13 residues. The ends were cut back, 6 bases at V and 2 bases at J, with 10 bases in the middle. The CDR3 nucleotides read TGTGCCAGCAGGAAATGGGGAAACACTGAAGCTTTCTTT. Translation gives CASRKWGNTEAFF.

This clone has a handful of counts. The rearrangement uses TRBV4-2 and TRBJ1-2; possibly TRBD1 for D (6 bases). This CDR3 region has 11 residues. Trimming removed 6 bases at V and 5 bases at J, with 7 bases between. Germline lookup yields CDR1 LGHNA and CDR2 YNFKEQ. CDR3 amino acids: CASRGTYGYTF. CDR3 nucleotide sequence: TGTGCCAGCAGAGGGACATATGGCTACACCTTC.